The 22 T cell receptor beta chains in this list originate from one sample, sequenced in a study of blood T cell repertoires in COVID-19 (dated by TCRdb to 2018 to 2021). Receptor libraries were prepared by the immunoSEQ multiplex PCR assay. TCRdb took over this immuneACCESS table, retaining in-frame rearrangements with V and J assigned. Such tables are incomplete; in checked studies, under half of the missing clones stem from an unresolved V gene, and the remainder is unexplained. For this sample there are more than 85,000 clones; roughly 85% appear just once. The ten largest account for 2% of the sample. The material sequenced was peripheral blood. The receptors were sampled from a man over 45 with active COVID-19.

The chain is built from TRBV11-2 and TRBJ2-2, with a possible D match to TRBD1 (6 bases). There are 16 residues in the CDR3. Germline CDR1 SGHAT, CDR2 FQNNGV. V dropped 2 bases and J dropped 0 bases, with 10 bases sitting between them. The DNA of the CDR3 is TGTGCCAGCAGCTTACAGGCAGGGGCGAACACCGGGGAGCTGTTTTTT. Residues: CASSLQAGANTGELFF. Using reference TRBV11-2 and TRBJ2-2 for the parts outside the CDR3, the full variable domain is EAGVAQSPRYKIIEKRQSVAFWCNPISGHATLYWYQQILGQGPKLLIQFQNNGVVDDSQLPKDRFSAERLKGVDSTLKIQPAKLEDSAVYLCASSLQAGANTGELFFGEGSRLTVL.

This clone was seen a single time. The chain links TRBV10-3 to TRBJ2-1; the match to TRBD1 covers 9 bases. Looked up from germline, CDR1 is ENHRY and CDR2 is SYGVKD. This CDR3 contains 12 residues. The V gene end was trimmed by 10 bases and the J gene end by 8 bases; junction bases not matched to a gene: 6. CDR3 coding DNA: TGTGCCACACACACAGGGGGCGATGAGCAGTTCTTC. Translation gives CATHTGGDEQFF.

This chain uses TRBV12-3 or TRBV12-4 with TRBJ2-7, with D uncertain. The CDR3 sequence is 13 residues long. Trimming took 1 base from V and 7 from J, leaving 11 bases between them. For the CDR3, the DNA is TGTGCCAGCAGTTTAGAACCAGGTCTAGAGCAGTACTTC. Translated, it gives CASSLEPGLEQYF.

The rearrangement joins TRBV28 to TRBJ2-2; D remains unclear. The germline V gene encodes CDR1 MDHEN and CDR2 SYDVKM. The CDR3 consists of 13 residues. V lost 2 bases, J lost 5 bases, and 6 bases lay in between. The CDR3 sequence: CASSLPFTGELFF. CDR3 nucleotides: TGTGCCAGCAGTTTACCCTTTACCGGGGAGCTGTTTTTT. Variable domain in full (rest from reference TRBV28 and TRBJ2-2): DVKVTQSSRYLVKRTGEKVFLECVQDMDHENMFWYRQDPGLGLRLIYFSYDVKMKEKGDIPEGYSVSREKKERFSLILESASTNQTSMYLCASSLPFTGELFFGEGSRLTVL.

The V call is TRBV19, the J call TRBJ1-5; D remains ambiguous. Trimming cost V 5 bases and J 7 bases, with 18 bases left between them. From germline, CDR1 is LNHDA and CDR2 SQIVND (reference sequence). The length of the CDR3 is 15 residues. In DNA, the CDR3 is TGTGCCAGTAGTGGGCAACCCACGGGGATACAGCCCCAGCATTTT. It yields the protein CASSGQPTGIQPQHF.

This clone was observed once. This chain uses TRBV7-8 with TRBJ1-5; D perhaps matches TRBD1 (5 bases). The CDR3 has 14 amino acids. Looked up from germline, CDR1 is SGHVS and CDR2 is FQNEAQ. V was pared by 1 base and J by 7 bases, with 11 bases between. The CDR3 here is CASSLDGGLQPQHF. Written as DNA, the CDR3 is TGTGCCAGCAGCTTAGATGGGGGGTTGCAGCCCCAGCATTTT.

This sequence joins TRBV11-2 and TRBJ1-6; D possibly corresponds to TRBD1 (6 bases). This CDR3 is 15 amino acids long. Germline V gives CDR1 SGHAT, CDR2 FQNNGV. Trimming pared 4 bases from V and 9 bases from J, leaving 16 bases between. The CDR3 DNA sequence: TGTGCCAGCAGCTCCCCCAGGGGCCGAGCTTCACCCCTCCACTTT. This sequence encodes CASSSPRGRASPLHF.

The CDR3 bases are TGTGCCAGCAGTTGGGACAGGAACACCGGGGAGCTGTTTTTT. Translation gives CASSWDRNTGELFF. The gene calls are TRBV6-5 and TRBJ2-2, with 7 bases lining up with TRBD1. This CDR3 is built from 14 residues. Trimming at V came to 4 bases and at J to 1 base, leaving 0 bases not matched to a gene. CDR1 is MNHEY and CDR2 is SVGAGI in the germline V gene.

The genes are TRBV19 and TRBJ1-3; D is unclear. Germline CDR1 LNHDA, CDR2 SQIVND (reference sequence). The CDR3 covers 14 residues. The V end was cut by 7 bases, the J end by 1 base, with 11 bases between. This CDR3 is CASNHPGSGNTIYF. CDR3 in DNA: TGTGCCAGTAACCACCCAGGATCTGGAAACACCATATATTTT. Variable domain in full (rest from reference TRBV19 and TRBJ1-3): DGGITQSPKYLFRKEGQNVTLSCEQNLNHDAMYWYRQDPGQGLRLIYYSQIVNDFQKGDIAEGYSVSREKKESFPLTVTSAQKNPTAFYLCASNHPGSGNTIYFGEGSWLTVV.

This chain joins TRBV9 and TRBJ1-2, with D maybe TRBD1 (6 bases). CDR3 length equals 14 residues. Germline V gene sequence: CDR1 SGDLS, CDR2 YYNGEE. Trimming left V 1 base short and J 7 bases short, with 14 bases between. The CDR3 spells CASSVPGHRTGYTF. CDR3 coding DNA: TGTGCCAGCAGCGTACCGGGACACAGAACTGGCTACACCTTC.

The V and J genes are TRBV5-1 and TRBJ1-4; D is undetermined. CDR1 is SGHRS and CDR2 is YFSETQ in the germline V gene. The CDR3 runs to 12 residues. V lost 0 bases, J lost 8 bases, and 5 bases lay in between. CDR3 DNA sequence: TGCGCCAGCAGCTTGGCAGGAGAAAAACTGTTTTTT. It codes for CASSLAGEKLFF.

This chain joins TRBV30 and TRBJ2-4, with 7 bases aligning to TRBD1. Germline CDR1 is GTSNPN and CDR2 is SVGIG (reference sequence). After removal of 2 bases from V and 0 bases from J, the junction contained 7 bases not matched to a gene. CDR3 length equals 16 residues. CDR3 nucleotides: TGTGCCTGGAGTAAAGGGACAGTACTAGCCAAAAACATTCAGTACTTC. Translated, it gives CAWSKGTVLAKNIQYF.

This chain joins TRBV5-1 and TRBJ2-5; TRBD1 agrees at 9 bases. With 0 bases clipped from V and 2 bases from J, the junction kept 2 bases outside the gene matches. Per the germline V gene, CDR1 is SGHRS and CDR2 is YFSETQ. The CDR3 is made up of 15 amino acids. For the CDR3, the DNA is TGCGCCAGCAGCTTGGCCGGGACAGGGCAAGAGACCCAGTACTTC. Translating it yields CASSLAGTGQETQYF.

V and J are TRBV5-4 and TRBJ2-7, with 9 bases that match TRBD2. Trimming cost V 0 bases and J 7 bases; bases outside gene matches: 14. The germline CDR1 and CDR2 sequences are SGHNT and YYREEE (reference sequence). The CDR3 sequence is 17 residues long. CDR3 bases: TGTGCCAGCAGCTTGGTTCGAAGCGGGGGGATTTCGGGAGAGCAGTACTTC. This sequence encodes CASSLVRSGGISGEQYF.

The chain carries TRBV13 and TRBJ2-5, with 9 positions matching TRBD2. Germline lookup yields CDR1 PRHDT and CDR2 FYEKMQ (reference sequence). The J segment lost 3 bases and the V segment lost 0 bases, leaving 5 bases of the junction unmatched. The CDR3 is 16 residues long. Here the CDR3 reads CASSLGGGGAEETQYF. Written as DNA, the CDR3 is TGTGCCAGCAGCTTAGGTGGCGGGGGGGCTGAAGAGACCCAGTACTTC.

The chain has TRBV7-3 and TRBJ1-6; D gene uncertain. The germline V gene has CDR1 SGHTA and CDR2 FQGTGA. CDR3 size: 19 residues. V was cut by 7 bases and J by 0 bases, with 22 bases left in between. The CDR3 DNA is TGTGCCAGCACCGGGGTATCGAGTAGGCAGGCCTCCTATAATTCACCCCTCCACTTT. Encoded protein: CASTGVSSRQASYNSPLHF.

The V call is TRBV20-1, the J call TRBJ2-7; 8 bases align to TRBD1. J gave up 3 bases and V 3 bases, and 7 bases lay outside the gene matches. This CDR3 spans 14 amino acids. Germline V CDR1 and CDR2: DFQATT, SNEGSKA (reference sequence). CDR3 in amino acids: CSASKTGGLYEQYF. The CDR3 DNA reads TGCAGTGCTAGTAAAACAGGGGGTCTCTACGAGCAGTACTTC.

The V and J genes are TRBV7-9 and TRBJ1-5, with D possibly matching TRBD1 (5 bases). The CDR3 has 12 amino acids. In germline, CDR1 is SEHNR, CDR2 FQNEAQ (reference sequence). The V end lost 5 bases, the J end lost 4 bases, and 6 bases lay between the germline ends. The CDR3 protein is CASSRGNQPQHF. As DNA, the CDR3 is TGTGCCAGCAGCCGGGGGAATCAGCCCCAGCATTTT. Variable domain in full (rest from reference TRBV7-9 and TRBJ1-5): DTGVSQNPRHKITKRGQNVTFRCDPISEHNRLYWYRQTLGQGPEFLTYFQNEAQLEKSRLLSDRFSAERPKGSFSTLEIQRTEQGDSAMYLCASSRGNQPQHFGDGTRLSIL.

V and J are TRBV10-3 and TRBJ2-7; D is unclear. The V end was cut by 6 bases, the J end by 0 bases, with 15 bases between. Germline CDR1 and CDR2: ENHRY and SYGVKD. The CDR3 contains 15 residues. The CDR3 reads CAISVTLSSSYEQYF. DNA of the CDR3: TGTGCCATCAGCGTGACATTGTCGAGCTCCTACGAGCAGTACTTC.

The rearrangement links TRBV19 to TRBJ2-4; no clear D. Germline V gene sequence: CDR1 LNHDA, CDR2 SQIVND (reference sequence). This CDR3 has 15 amino acids. V lost 4 bases and J lost 0, with 10 bases in between. CDR3 in amino acids: CASSNEALAKNIQYF. The DNA of the CDR3 is TGTGCCAGTAGTAATGAGGCACTAGCCAAAAACATTCAGTACTTC.

The gene calls are TRBV27 and TRBJ1-2; D remains unclear. The V end lost 5 bases, the J end lost 0 bases, and 13 bases lay between the germline ends. Germline CDR1 reads MNHEY; CDR2 reads SMNVEV (reference sequence). The CDR3 contains 15 residues. CDR3 loop: CASSPEQSPNYGYTF. The CDR3 nucleotides are TGTGCCAGCAGTCCAGAACAGTCTCCTAACTATGGCTACACCTTC.

The chain has TRBV5-1 and TRBJ1-5, with D possibly being TRBD1 (6 bases). The CDR3 contains 14 residues. Trimming took off 1 base at V and 5 bases at J, with 10 bases between the two ends. Per the germline V gene, CDR1 is SGHRS and CDR2 is YFSETQ. The CDR3 coding sequence is TGCGCCAGCAGCTTGTGGGGGCGGGATCAGCCCCAGCATTTT. Translation: CASSLWGRDQPQHF.